This TCR beta chain originates from a study of radiotherapy plus CTLA-4 blockade in lung cancer (dated by TCRdb to the late 2010s). Regarding the complete study: Objective responses were observed in roughly a sixth of enrolled patients, and disease control was achieved in around 30%.

Libraries were constructed by the immunoSEQ multiplex PCR assay. Entries here come from immuneACCESS through TCRdb and include only in-frame sequences with V and J called. Some clones fail to appear in such tables; in the studies checked, an unresolved V gene covers under half of the shortfall, and the cause of the remainder is unknown. The sample table shows tens of thousands of clones, and 79% are seen once. Clones ranked in the top ten supply approximately 9.3% of the sample. CDR1 and CDR2, looked up from the germline V gene (reference sequence), are SEHNR and FQNEAQ. Trimming leaves V shorter by 2 bases and J shorter by 5 bases, with the junction holding 7 bases beyond the gene matches. The CDR3 has 15 amino acids, counting the end cysteine and phenylalanine. The only DNA kept is the CDR3, 45 bases in frame from the first base. The study tested focal radiation therapy combined with CTLA-4 blockade (ipilimumab) in patients with chemo-refractory metastatic non-small-cell lung cancer.

Points on this clone: Its antigen is currently not known. No clone much larger than this one lies a single base away; base qualities are absent.

General study outcomes and caveats: After treatment with radiotherapy and ipilimumab, TCR clones that originated in tumors expanded in peripheral blood. Early dynamic changes in blood T cell clones, together with increased serum interferon-beta after radiation, were reported as the strongest predictors of response.

Sequencing used peripheral blood, obtained from a patient treated with radiotherapy plus ipilimumab. This TCR was recovered from a human donor with non-small cell lung cancer who had a complete response to radiotherapy plus ipilimumab. This receptor chain uses TRBV7-9 and TRBJ2-3, with 7 bases aligning to TRBD2. The DNA is as follows: TGTGCCAGCAGCTTAAGTCTAGCGGAGGGAGATACGCAGTATTTT. This gives the protein CASSLSLAEGDTQYF.